These T cell receptor beta chains were read from a single sample in a study of blood T cell repertoires in COVID-19. Produced via immunoSEQ multiplex PCR; TCRdb's table is partial and in-frame only. The sample has roughly 350,000 clones, 85% seen once. Sequenced input: peripheral blood. These receptors all come from a woman in her late teens or twenties with acute or convalescent COVID-19. Both conserved end residues are part of each CDR3. The D gene is left open where the match is weak. Expanded clones are given a class, and other clones once, few, many or no size at all.

>TRBJ2-2|TRBD1|TRBV5-5|NA
TGTGCCAGCAGCTTGGGGGGACAGGTCACCGGGGAGCTGTTTTTT
CASSLGGQVTGELFF
>TRBJ1-2|TRBD1|TRBV24-1|NA
TGTGCCACCAGTGACTTGGACAGGACGGGCTACACCTTC
CATSDLDRTGYTF
>TRBJ1-1|NA|TRBV25-1|NA
TGTGCCAGCAGTGAACCCACGGGAACTGAAGCTTTCTTT
CASSEPTGTEAFF
>TRBJ1-3|NA|TRBV7-9|NA
TGTGCCAGCAGCTTTGCCGCGGACACCATATATTTT
CASSFAADTIYF
>TRBJ1-1|TRBD1|TRBV12-3/TRBV12-4|once
TGTGCCAGCACCCCACAGGGGGCAGCTTTCTTT
CASTPQGAAFF
>TRBJ2-1|NA|TRBV19|NA
TGTGCCAGTAGTATATTCAGGGTTCCCTACAATGAGCAGTTCTTC
CASSIFRVPYNEQFF
>TRBJ2-5|NA|TRBV12-3/TRBV12-4|NA
TGTGCCAGCAGCCCGGGAGAGACCCAGTACTTC
CASSPGETQYF
>TRBJ2-1|TRBD2|TRBV9|NA
TGTGCCAGCAGCGTAGTGGCGGGAGGTGGGGATGAGCAGTTCTTC
CASSVVAGGGDEQFF
>TRBJ1-2|TRBD1|TRBV5-1|NA
TGCGCCAGCAGCTTGGGGACAGGCGGCGAGGGTGGCTACACCTTC
CASSLGTGGEGGYTF
>TRBJ1-6|TRBD1|TRBV5-5|NA
TGTGCCAGCAGCAGAGGACAGGGCCCGAGTTCACCCCTCCACTTT
CASSRGQGPSSPLHF
>TRBJ1-6|NA|TRBV9|NA
TGTGCCAGCAGCCCCAGGGGAGGGGGAAGCGGAGGCTCCTATAATTCACCCCTCCACTTT
CASSPRGGGSGGSYNSPLHF
>TRBJ1-3|NA|TRBV27|NA
TGTGCCAGCAGTTTAGTCAGGGGCCCGGGAAACACCATATATTTT
CASSLVRGPGNTIYF
>TRBJ2-7|NA|TRBV28|NA
TGTGCCAGCAATCAGGGGACCAGAGCCTACGAGCAGTACTTC
CASNQGTRAYEQYF
>TRBJ2-7|TRBD2|TRBV4-1|NA
TGCGCCAGCAGCCCGAACCCTAGCGGTATCTCCTACGAGCAGTACTTC
CASSPNPSGISYEQYF
>TRBJ2-7|TRBD2|TRBV30|NA
TGTGCCTGGAGACCTAGCGGGGTTTACGAGCAGTACTTC
CAWRPSGVYEQYF
>TRBJ1-2|TRBD1|TRBV2|NA
TGTGCCAGCGAGGGACAGAACTATGGCTACACCTTC
CASEGQNYGYTF
>TRBJ2-1|TRBD2|TRBV7-3|NA
TGTGCCAGCAGCAAAATAGCGGGAGTCAGAAATGAGCAGTTCTTC
CASSKIAGVRNEQFF
>TRBJ1-1|TRBD1|TRBV6-5|NA
TGTGCCAGCAGTTACGGGGCAGGGGGTTGGAACACTGAAGCTTTCTTT
CASSYGAGGWNTEAFF
>TRBJ1-3|NA|TRBV28|NA
TGTGCCAGCAGGGGCTCGGGGTCGGGAGTTGAAGGAAACACCATATATTTT
CASRGSGSGVEGNTIYF
>TRBJ2-1|TRBD1|TRBV5-1|NA
TGCGCCAGCAGCCTAAGGACAGGTTCCCAAAACAATGAGCAGTTCTTC
CASSLRTGSQNNEQFF
>TRBJ1-5|TRBD1|TRBV4-1|NA
TGCGCCAGCAGCAGGAGGGGACAGTTAACGAGCAATCAGCCCCAGCATTTT
CASSRRGQLTSNQPQHF
>TRBJ2-5|NA|TRBV5-6|NA
TGTGCCAGCAGCCTCCAAGAGACCCAGTACTTC
CASSLQETQYF
>TRBJ2-2|TRBD1|TRBV9|NA
TGTGCCAGCAGCGCTGGAGGGACAGGGGGAGCCGGGGAGCTGTTTTTT
CASSAGGTGGAGELFF
>TRBJ2-2|TRBD2|TRBV5-8|NA
TGTGCCAGCAGCTGGACTAGCGGGACTTTGAACACCGGGGAGCTGTTTTTT
CASSWTSGTLNTGELFF
>TRBJ1-5|NA|TRBV11-2|NA
TGTGCCAGCAGCCGGGGGGGCCCAGGCCTTGAACCCCAGCATTTT
CASSRGGPGLEPQHF
>TRBJ1-2|TRBD1|TRBV5-1|NA
TGCGCCAGCAGCTTGGCCGGGACAGAGGTGAGCTATGGCTACACCTTC
CASSLAGTEVSYGYTF
>TRBJ1-1|NA|TRBV3-1/TRBV3-2|once
TGTGCCAGCAGCCAAGAGACGGGGATGGCGGCTTTCTTT
CASSQETGMAAFF
>TRBJ1-1|NA|TRBV18|once
TGTGCCAGCTCTCCAGATCAGGGGTACACTGAAGCTTTCTTT
CASSPDQGYTEAFF
>TRBJ2-3|NA|TRBV29-1|NA
TGCAGCGTTGGGCAGGTTGTATCAGATACGCAGTATTTT
CSVGQVVSDTQYF